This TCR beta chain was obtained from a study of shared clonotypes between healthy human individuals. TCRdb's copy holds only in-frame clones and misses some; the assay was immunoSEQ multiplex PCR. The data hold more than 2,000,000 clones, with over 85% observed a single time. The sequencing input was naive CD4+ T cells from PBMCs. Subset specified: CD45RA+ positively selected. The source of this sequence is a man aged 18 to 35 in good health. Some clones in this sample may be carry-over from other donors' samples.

The CDR3 reads CAWSADRVGEKLFF. CDR3 bases: TGTGCCTGGAGTGCTGACAGGGTCGGGGAAAAACTGTTTTTT. The chain uses TRBV30 and TRBJ1-4, with TRBD1 identical over 7 bases. V shed 1 base, J shed 8 bases, and the junction held 7 bases outside the gene matches. The CDR3 totals 14 residues. From germline, CDR1 is GTSNPN and CDR2 SVGIG (reference sequence).